One sample yielded the 18 T cell receptor beta chains listed below, sequenced in a study of T cell responses to AZD1222 COVID-19 vaccine. This table comes from immunoSEQ multiplex PCR, and its TCRdb copy is limited to in-frame clones, with some not included. This repertoire shows tens of thousands of clones, approximately 89% found once; its top ten account for 2% to 2.5%. This material consisted of peripheral blood, taken on day 0 of AZD1222 vaccination. All receptors derive from an adult in good health.

This clone was recorded a few times. V and J are TRBV5-1 and TRBJ1-1; unclear D gene. Germline-derived CDR1 and CDR2 are SGHRS and YFSETQ. This CDR3 has 15 residues. The V end lost 6 bases, the J end lost 1 base, and 16 bases lay between the germline ends. CDR3 nucleotide sequence: TGCGCCAGCAAATCTCACCGGGTCGGGAACACTGAAGCTTTCTTT. Translated: CASKSHRVGNTEAFF.

The chain uses TRBV30 and TRBJ2-7, with D unresolved. This CDR3 is built from 14 residues. V was trimmed by 3 bases and J by 1 base, leaving 13 bases between them. Germline-derived CDR1 and CDR2 are GTSNPN and SVGIG (reference sequence). The CDR3 here is CAWRWASSSYEQYF. The CDR3 region has the DNA TGTGCCTGGAGGTGGGCATCCTCTTCCTACGAGCAGTACTTC.

V and J are TRBV7-2 and TRBJ2-3; D unresolved. The V end lost 10 bases, the J end lost 5 bases, and 13 bases lay between the germline ends. The CDR3 runs 12 residues. Germline V gene lookup returns CDR1 SGHTA and CDR2 FQGNSA. The CDR3 DNA reads as TGTGCCACCTCGGGCCGGATAGATACGCAGTATTTT. Amino acid sequence: CATSGRIDTQYF.

The genes are TRBV7-2 and TRBJ1-5; 9 bases align to TRBD1. J was trimmed by 2 bases and V by 1 base; bases with no gene match: 3. Germline CDR1 reads SGHTA; CDR2 reads FQGNSA. The CDR3 runs to 16 residues. The CDR3 sequence: CASSLGDRVGNQPQHF. For the CDR3, the DNA is TGTGCCAGCAGCTTAGGGGACAGGGTAGGCAATCAGCCCCAGCATTTT.

This chain connects TRBV3-1 (or the pseudogene TRBV3-2) to TRBJ2-3, with D uncertain. CDR1 LGHDT and CDR2 YNNKEL come from the germline V gene (reference sequence). This CDR3 spans 14 amino acids. V was pared by 5 bases and J by 1 base, with 10 bases between. The DNA of the CDR3 is TGTGCCAGCAGCTACAACTCAGGCACAGATACGCAGTATTTT. This translates into CASSYNSGTDTQYF.

Only one count was recorded for this clone. The chain carries TRBV7-2 and TRBJ2-7; 10 bases map to TRBD2. The CDR3 sequence is 16 residues long. Trimming at V came to 1 base and at J to 1 base, leaving 4 bases not matched to a gene. Germline V gives CDR1 SGHTA, CDR2 FQGNSA. CDR3 in DNA: TGTGCCAGCAGCTTAGGGAGACTAGCGGGTTCCTACGAGCAGTACTTC. Translation: CASSLGRLAGSYEQYF.

The sample holds one count of this clone. The chain joins TRBV27 to TRBJ2-2; tentative D call: TRBD2 (7 bases). The germline V gene encodes CDR1 MNHEY and CDR2 SMNVEV (reference sequence). The V end was cut by 10 bases, the J end by 6 bases, with 12 bases between. The CDR3 runs to 12 residues. In DNA, the CDR3 is TGTGCCACAGAAGGGGGGGCCGGGGAGCTGTTTTTT. Its translation: CATEGGAGELFF.

The chain couples TRBV30 to TRBJ1-4; D remains ambiguous. CDR1 is GTSNPN and CDR2 is SVGIG in the germline V gene (reference sequence). Trimming shortened V by 2 bases and J by 2 bases, and 9 bases separated the two germline ends. This CDR3 has 14 residues. The CDR3 DNA is TGTGCCTGGAGTAAAGGACGTACTAATGAAAAACTGTTTTTT. It codes for CAWSKGRTNEKLFF. Complete variable domain (other parts from reference TRBV30 and TRBJ1-4): SQTIHQWPATLVQPVGSPLSLECTVEGTSNPNLYWYRQAAGRGLQLLFYSVGIGQISSEVPQNLSASRPQDRQFILSSKKLLLSDSGFYLCAWSKGRTNEKLFFGSGTQLSVL.

The chain is built from TRBV7-9 and TRBJ2-1; D is perhaps TRBD1 or TRBD2 (5 bases each). V gave up 3 bases and J gave up 10 bases, with 10 bases separating them. Germline CDR1 is SEHNR and CDR2 is FQNEAQ (reference sequence). The length of the CDR3 is 12 residues. As DNA, the CDR3 is TGTGCCAGCAGCTTGGGGGTCCAGGAGCAGTTCTTC. It is translated as CASSLGVQEQFF.

The rearrangement joins TRBV29-1 to TRBJ2-2; a weak D match, TRBD2 (6 bases). This CDR3 is built from 16 residues. Trimming shortened V by 4 bases and J by 0 bases, and 15 bases separated the two germline ends. Germline V gives CDR1 SQVTM, CDR2 ANQGSEA. CDR3 sequence (DNA): TGCAGCGTTGGGATCGGGGGTTCGACGAACACCGGGGAGCTGTTTTTT. It encodes CSVGIGGSTNTGELFF.

The chain combines TRBV6-5 with TRBJ2-7, with D maybe TRBD1 (6 bases). In germline, CDR1 is MNHEY, CDR2 SVGAGI. Trimming stripped 6 bases from V and 4 bases from J, with 16 bases between. This CDR3 has 14 amino acids. The CDR3 region has the DNA TGTGCCAGCAGGACCCCAGGGGCGGGTTACGAGCAGTACTTC. Its translation is CASRTPGAGYEQYF.

This chain links TRBV5-1 with TRBJ2-1; D is perhaps TRBD1 (6 bases). Germline V lookup: CDR1 SGHRS, CDR2 YFSETQ. Trimming pared 7 bases from V and 8 bases from J, leaving 22 bases between. CDR3 length equals 15 residues. CDR3 DNA: TGCGCCAGCGGACAGTCGGCGTCGCGCGTGGATGAGCAGTTCTTC. Translating it yields CASGQSASRVDEQFF.

V and J are TRBV7-2 and TRBJ1-1; D is undetermined. V was shortened by 0 bases and J by 0 bases, with 8 bases between the two germline ends. The V gene's germline CDR1 is SGHTA and CDR2 FQGNSA. The CDR3 has 15 residues. The CDR3 region is CASSLAAAMNTEAFF. The CDR3 nucleotides are TGTGCCAGCAGCTTAGCGGCAGCCATGAACACTGAAGCTTTCTTT.

V gene TRBV6-2 or TRBV6-3 combines with J gene TRBJ2-2; D is possibly TRBD1 (5 bases). Trimming pared 2 bases from V and 1 base from J, leaving 8 bases between. The CDR3 has 15 residues. Germline V gene lookup returns CDR1 MNHEY and CDR2 SVGEGT. As DNA, the CDR3 is TGTGCCAGCAGTTACAATACAGGGAACACCGGGGAGCTGTTTTTT. Translating gives CASSYNTGNTGELFF.

This clone was picked up a small number of times. The chain employs TRBV5-6 and TRBJ2-7, with 10 nucleotides matching TRBD2. CDR1 and CDR2 from the germline V gene are SGHDT and YYEEEE. V was clipped by 2 bases and J by 7 bases; unmatched bases: 15. CDR3 length equals 17 residues. The CDR3 spells CASSFQREGRYYGEQYF. The CDR3 coding sequence is TGTGCCAGCAGCTTCCAGCGGGAGGGCCGATACTATGGGGAGCAGTACTTC.

The chain carries TRBV3-1 (or the pseudogene TRBV3-2) and TRBJ1-1; D ambiguous. Germline V gene sequence: CDR1 LGHDT, CDR2 YNNKEL (reference sequence). V was pared by 5 bases and J by 7 bases, with 14 bases between. This CDR3 contains 13 residues. In DNA form, the CDR3 reads TGTGCCAGCAGCACTACTTCCCGCCGTGAAGCTTTCTTT. Its translation is CASSTTSRREAFF.

The chain recombines TRBV5-6 with TRBJ1-1, with D maybe TRBD1 (5 bases). The CDR3 extends over 14 amino acids. The ends were cut back, 2 bases at V and 4 bases at J, with 12 bases in the middle. CDR1 and CDR2 from the germline V gene are SGHDT and YYEEEE. CDR3 coding DNA: TGTGCCAGCAGCTTTGCAGGGACGAGCACTGAAGCTTTCTTT. It is translated as CASSFAGTSTEAFF.

V is TRBV5-1 and J is TRBJ1-1; 7 bases match TRBD1. The junction had 14 bases not matched to a gene; V was cut back by 8 bases and J by 4 bases. The CDR3 runs to 15 residues. CDR1 and CDR2 (germline): SGHRS, YFSETQ. CDR3 loop: CASRDREAIGTEAFF. The CDR3 coding sequence is TGCGCCAGTCGAGACAGGGAGGCCATAGGCACTGAAGCTTTCTTT.